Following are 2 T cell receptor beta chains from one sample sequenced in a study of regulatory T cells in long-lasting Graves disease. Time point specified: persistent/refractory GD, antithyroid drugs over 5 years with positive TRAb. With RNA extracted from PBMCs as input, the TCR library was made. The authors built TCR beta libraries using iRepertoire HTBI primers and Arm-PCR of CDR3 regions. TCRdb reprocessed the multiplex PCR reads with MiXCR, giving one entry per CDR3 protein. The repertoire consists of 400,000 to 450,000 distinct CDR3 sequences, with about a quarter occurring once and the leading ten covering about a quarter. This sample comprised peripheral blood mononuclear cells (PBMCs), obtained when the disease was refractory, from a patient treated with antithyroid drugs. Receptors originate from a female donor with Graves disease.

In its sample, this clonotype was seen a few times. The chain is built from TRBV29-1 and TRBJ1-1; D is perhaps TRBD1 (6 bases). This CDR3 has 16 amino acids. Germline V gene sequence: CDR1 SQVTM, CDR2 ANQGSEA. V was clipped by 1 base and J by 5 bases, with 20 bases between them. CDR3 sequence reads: CSVEGWAGARMTEAFF. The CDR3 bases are TGCAGCGTTGAAGGTTGGGCAGGGGCCCGAATGACTGAAGCTTTCTTT.

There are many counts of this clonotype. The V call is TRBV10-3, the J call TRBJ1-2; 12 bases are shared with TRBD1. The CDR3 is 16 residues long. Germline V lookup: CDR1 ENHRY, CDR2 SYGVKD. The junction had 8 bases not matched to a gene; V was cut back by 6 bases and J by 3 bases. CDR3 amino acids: CAISPGQGARYYGYTF. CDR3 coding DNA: TGTGCCATCAGCCCGGGACAGGGGGCGAGGTACTATGGCTACACCTTC.